Sequencing of this TCR beta chain was carried out in a study of T cell responses to AZD1222 COVID-19 vaccine. The ends were cut back, 6 bases at V and 1 base at J, with 5 bases in the middle. The CDR3 has 12 residues. Per the germline V gene, CDR1 is MNHEY and CDR2 is SMNVEV (reference sequence). The repertoire was sequenced with immunoSEQ multiplex PCR; TCRdb's copy has only in-frame clones and lacks some. The table records about 260,000 clones, more than 85% of them present only once. The clonotype originates from an adult in good health. Sequenced here: peripheral blood, sampled on day 0 of AZD1222 vaccination. The chain joins TRBV27 to TRBJ2-3; D is undetermined. The CDR3 loop reads CASRFGTDTQYF. The CDR3, as DNA: TGTGCCAGCAGGTTCGGCACAGATACGCAGTATTTT.